One and the same sample provided the 28 T cell receptor beta chains below, sequenced in a study of T cell responses to AZD1222 COVID-19 vaccine. Produced via immunoSEQ multiplex PCR; TCRdb's table is partial and in-frame only. The sample carries under 150,000 clones, around 90% recorded once. Specimen: peripheral blood, collected 28 days after the second AZD1222 dose. The receptors here all came from an adult who received the AZD1222 COVID-19 vaccine.

As regards this clone: This CDR3 is also generated by other DNA sequences in the sample. The chain links TRBV29-1 to TRBJ1-1; D is uncertain. The CDR3 has 10 residues. Germline V gene data show CDR1 as SQVTM and CDR2 as ANQGSEA. V dropped 3 bases and J dropped 6 bases, with 5 bases sitting between them. CDR3 DNA sequence: TGCAGCGTTGAGGGTGCTGAAGCTTTCTTT. Its protein product is CSVEGAEAFF.

V usage is TRBV5-1 and J usage is TRBJ2-7, with D perhaps matching TRBD2 (5 bases). This CDR3 comprises 13 residues. The germline CDR1 and CDR2 sequences are SGHRS and YFSETQ. The germline V and J ends were trimmed by 6 bases and 0 bases, with 10 bases remaining between them. CDR3 sequence: CASNTGSSYEQYF. The CDR3 nucleotides are TGCGCCAGCAATACTGGGAGCTCCTACGAGCAGTACTTC.

V is TRBV7-6 and J is TRBJ2-1; 12 nucleotides agree with TRBD2. Germline V gene data show CDR1 as SGHVS and CDR2 as FNYEAQ. The CDR3 runs to 14 residues. V dropped 0 bases and J dropped 9; count of bases not matched to a gene: 0. CDR3 region: CASSLALAGGEQFF. In nucleotides, the CDR3 is TGTGCCAGCAGCTTAGCACTAGCGGGGGGTGAGCAGTTCTTC. The full variable domain, with the rest looked up from reference TRBV7-6 and TRBJ2-1, is GAGVSQSPRYKVTKRGQDVALRCDPISGHVSLYWYRQALGQGPEFLTYFNYEAQQDKSGLPNDRFSAERPEGSISTLTIQRTEQRDSAMYRCASSLALAGGEQFFGPGTRLTVL.

J is TRBJ1-1 and V is TRBV29-1; D gene unclear. V was shortened by 4 bases and J by 1 base, with 4 bases between the two germline ends. The germline V gene has CDR1 SQVTM and CDR2 ANQGSEA. The CDR3 is 11 residues long. The CDR3, as DNA: TGCAGCGTTGTGGGGAACACTGAAGCTTTCTTT. This codes for CSVVGNTEAFF.

This rearrangement joins TRBV30 to TRBJ1-2; D is undetermined. From germline, CDR1 is GTSNPN and CDR2 SVGIG (reference sequence). Trimming stripped 0 bases from V and 6 bases from J, with 11 bases between. CDR3 length equals 13 residues. The CDR3 reads CAWSVERSHGYTF. The CDR3, as DNA: TGTGCCTGGAGTGTTGAGAGGTCCCATGGCTACACCTTC.

This sequence joins TRBV19 and TRBJ1-2, with a possible D match to TRBD1 (5 bases). The V end was cut by 6 bases, the J end by 4 bases, with 12 bases between. Germline assignment: CDR1 LNHDA and CDR2 SQIVND (reference sequence). This CDR3 is built from 13 residues. CDR3 sequence reads: CASRNRDGYGYTF. For the CDR3, the DNA is TGTGCCAGTAGAAACCGGGACGGCTATGGCTACACCTTC.

V is TRBV30 and J is TRBJ2-3; D is unclear. Germline V gene data show CDR1 as GTSNPN and CDR2 as SVGIG (reference sequence). Trimming cost V 5 bases and J 1 base, with 10 bases left between them. This CDR3 is 13 amino acids long. CDR3 bases: TGTGCCTGGTCATCCCACGGCACAGATACGCAGTATTTT. Its protein is CAWSSHGTDTQYF.

This chain uses TRBV19 with TRBJ1-5; the D gene is possibly TRBD1 (5 bases). V was shortened by 9 bases and J by 0 bases, with 12 bases between the two germline ends. CDR1 and CDR2 (germline): LNHDA, SQIVND (reference sequence). The CDR3 sequence is 14 residues long. DNA for the CDR3: TGTGCCAGCCTCGGGGGGGATAGCAATCAGCCCCAGCATTTT. This sequence encodes CASLGGDSNQPQHF.

CDR3 sequence reads: CASRQIEAFF. The CDR3 bases are TGTGCCAGCAGACAGATTGAAGCTTTCTTT. J is TRBJ1-1 and V is TRBV2; no firm D call. CDR1 SNHLY and CDR2 FYNNEI come from the germline V gene. V was trimmed by 6 bases and J by 7 bases, leaving 6 bases between them. The CDR3 is 10 residues long. Looking up the rest from reference TRBV2 and TRBJ1-1 gives the full variable domain: EPEVTQTPSHQVTQMGQEVILRCVPISNHLYFYWYRQILGQKVEFLVSFYNNEISEKSEIFDDQFSVERPDGSNFTLKIRSTKLEDSAMYFCASRQIEAFFGQGTRLTVV.

The rearrangement uses TRBV9 and TRBJ2-3; D may be TRBD1 (7 bases). Germline CDR1 is SGDLS and CDR2 is YYNGEE. Trimming removed 0 bases at V and 3 bases at J, with 11 bases between. The CDR3 has 15 residues. CDR3 amino acids: CASSVGSGGTDTQYF. The CDR3 region has the DNA TGTGCCAGCAGCGTAGGGTCAGGGGGGACAGATACGCAGTATTTT.

The gene calls are TRBV2 and TRBJ1-2, with D uncertain. The V and J ends lost 5 bases and 5 bases respectively, with 9 bases between them. The V gene's germline CDR1 is SNHLY and CDR2 FYNNEI. The CDR3 has 12 amino acids. CDR3 DNA sequence: TGTGCCAGCAGTAAGGACGGTTATGGCTACACCTTC. Translating gives CASSKDGYGYTF.

The chain joins TRBV28 to TRBJ1-5, with TRBD1 matching 9 bases. Looked up from germline, CDR1 is MDHEN and CDR2 is SYDVKM. After removal of 4 bases from V and 2 bases from J, the junction contained 15 bases not matched to a gene. The CDR3 runs 19 residues. This CDR3 reads CASSSDRGTGLLGNQPQHF. CDR3 nucleotide sequence: TGTGCCAGCAGTTCAGACCGCGGGACAGGGTTACTCGGCAATCAGCCCCAGCATTTT.

The J gene is TRBJ1-4, the V gene TRBV29-1; D uncertain. Looked up from germline, CDR1 is SQVTM and CDR2 is ANQGSEA. V lost 0 bases and J lost 10, with 6 bases in between. The CDR3 runs to 11 residues. In DNA, the CDR3 is TGCAGCGTTGAAGATATGGGAAAACTGTTTTTT. It is translated as CSVEDMGKLFF.

This chain links TRBV9 with TRBJ1-4; possibly TRBD1 for D (5 bases). The CDR3 length is 18 residues. Trimming took 4 bases from V and 2 from J, leaving 21 bases between them. Germline V lookup: CDR1 SGDLS, CDR2 YYNGEE. The CDR3 DNA reads TGTGCCAGCAGCCTCTCCGGGACCTCCCTGGGGACTAATGAAAAACTGTTTTTT. Protein sequence: CASSLSGTSLGTNEKLFF.

The chain uses TRBV5-6 and TRBJ1-1, with a possible D match to TRBD1 (6 bases). Per germline, CDR1 SGHDT and CDR2 YYEEEE. This CDR3 comprises 15 residues. V lost 1 base to trimming and J lost 0 bases, with 10 bases between them. In DNA, the CDR3 is TGTGCCAGCAGCTTGAGGACAGCCATGAACACTGAAGCTTTCTTT. The encoded protein is CASSLRTAMNTEAFF.

The V gene is TRBV21-1, the J gene TRBJ1-2. TRBV21-1 is deemed a pseudogene. The CDR3 consists of 15 residues. For the CDR3, the DNA is TGTGCCAGCAGCAGGATGATCGCCTTTAACTATGGCTACACCTTC. Translating gives CASSRMIAFNYGYTF.

The chain couples TRBV19 to TRBJ2-2, with 9 bases matching TRBD2. The V and J ends lost 3 bases and 4 bases, in that order; junction bases with no gene match: 6. Germline V CDR1 and CDR2: LNHDA, SQIVND (reference sequence). This CDR3 contains 16 residues. CDR3 in DNA: TGTGCCAGTAGTATCGTAGCGGGAGCGGGCACCGGGGAGCTGTTTTTT. This encodes CASSIVAGAGTGELFF.

The J gene is TRBJ2-1, the V gene TRBV5-1; 16 bases are shared with TRBD2. The J segment lost 5 bases and the V segment lost 4 bases, leaving 6 bases of the junction unmatched. Germline CDR1 SGHRS, CDR2 YFSETQ. The CDR3 totals 17 residues. In DNA, the CDR3 is TGCGCCAGCAGCCGTGGGACTAGCGGGAGGGAACACAATGAGCAGTTCTTC. It codes for CASSRGTSGREHNEQFF.

J is TRBJ2-1 and V is TRBV18; 8 nucleotides match TRBD2. Germline CDR1 reads KGHSH; CDR2 reads LQKENI. With 0 bases clipped from V and 0 bases from J, the junction kept 4 bases outside the gene matches. The CDR3 has 17 residues. The CDR3 region has the DNA TGTGCCAGCTCACCACCGAAGCGGGGGAGCTCCTACAATGAGCAGTTCTTC. Its translation is CASSPPKRGSSYNEQFF.

The J gene is TRBJ2-2, the V gene TRBV5-1, with a weak D call TRBD1 (6 bases). Trimming took 4 bases from V and 3 from J, leaving 16 bases between them. This CDR3 spans 16 amino acids. CDR1 is SGHRS and CDR2 is YFSETQ in the germline V gene. CDR3 in amino acids: CASSPPTGFYTGELFF. CDR3 DNA sequence: TGCGCCAGCAGCCCACCCACAGGGTTTTACACCGGGGAGCTGTTTTTT. The full variable domain, completed using reference TRBV5-1 and TRBJ2-2, is KAGVTQTPRYLIKTRGQQVTLSCSPISGHRSVSWYQQTPGQGLQFLFEYFSETQRNKGNFPGRFSGRQFSNSRSEMNVSTLELGDSALYLCASSPPTGFYTGELFFGEGSRLTVL.

The chain recombines TRBV19 with TRBJ1-6; D remains ambiguous. The CDR3 consists of 14 residues. Germline V gene lookup returns CDR1 LNHDA and CDR2 SQIVND (reference sequence). The V end lost 3 bases, the J end lost 9 bases, and 12 bases lay between the germline ends. CDR3 region: CASSIPSAGSPLHF. The CDR3 DNA reads TGTGCCAGTAGTATCCCCTCCGCGGGTTCACCCCTCCACTTT.

The gene calls are TRBV6-1 and TRBJ2-6; D call uncertain. This CDR3 contains 15 residues. Trimming shortened V by 3 bases and J by 0 bases, and 6 bases separated the two germline ends. Germline-derived CDR1 and CDR2 are MNHNS and SASEGT. Here the CDR3 reads CASSDVSSGANVLTF. The CDR3 coding sequence is TGTGCCAGCAGTGACGTTAGCTCTGGGGCCAACGTCCTGACTTTC.

The chain couples TRBV30 to TRBJ1-2; a weak D match, TRBD1 (5 bases). This CDR3 region has 12 residues. CDR1 and CDR2 from the germline V gene are GTSNPN and SVGIG (reference sequence). V shed 2 bases and J shed 3 bases, with 7 bases lying between them. The CDR3 nucleotides are TGTGCCTGGAGTTCGGGGGACTATGGCTACACCTTC. Residues: CAWSSGDYGYTF.

This clone was seen only once. This chain joins TRBV6-5 and TRBJ2-5; 10 bases are shared with TRBD2. The CDR3 loop spans 14 amino acids. Germline loops: CDR1 MNHEY, CDR2 SVGAGI. The V gene end was trimmed by 6 bases and the J gene end by 5 bases; junction bases not matched to a gene: 6. CDR3 nucleotides: TGTGCCAGCAGAAGCGGGGGGGCCCGGGAGACCCAGTACTTC. Translating gives CASRSGGARETQYF.

The CDR3, as DNA: TGTGCCAGCAGCTTAGACCAGGAGGGCTACACCTTC. Translating it yields CASSLDQEGYTF. The genes are TRBV7-6 and TRBJ1-2; D uncertain. Germline assignment: CDR1 SGHVS and CDR2 FNYEAQ. V shed 1 base and J shed 8 bases, with 8 bases lying between them. The CDR3 has 12 residues.

The rearrangement uses TRBV16 and TRBJ1-2; the D gene is possibly TRBD1 (6 bases). CDR1 is KGHSY and CDR2 is FQNENV in the germline V gene. V lost 1 base and J 4 bases, leaving 22 bases between the germline ends. The CDR3 is 18 amino acids. The CDR3 nucleotides are TGTGCCAGCAGCCAATTCGCAGGGGAAACCGTGGCGGGCTATGGCTACACCTTC. This encodes CASSQFAGETVAGYGYTF.

The chain employs TRBV7-2 and TRBJ2-6; D unclear. Germline CDR1 SGHTA, CDR2 FQGNSA. With 5 bases removed from V and 5 bases from J, the gap between germline ends came to 16 bases. This CDR3 spans 16 amino acids. The CDR3 DNA reads as TGTGCCAGCAGCCCTTCTCTGGCCACCTGGGCCAACGTCCTGACTTTC. Its protein product is CASSPSLATWANVLTF.

The chain uses TRBV28 and TRBJ2-3; no clear D gene. The CDR3 spans 14 residues. Germline values: CDR1 MDHEN, CDR2 SYDVKM. V was pared by 5 bases and J by 2 bases, with 11 bases between. The chain's CDR3 is CASSPDSLTDTQYF. In DNA, the CDR3 is TGTGCCAGCAGTCCTGACTCGCTCACAGATACGCAGTATTTT.